This TCR beta chain was sequenced for a study of blood T cell repertoires in COVID-19. About the study: From T cells, B-cell-depleted T cells, or PBMCs came the material, which was cDNA or gDNA.

Per the authors' pipeline: Nucleated cell number was recorded as an estimate derived from reference gene primer amplification. Sequencing used immunoSEQ multiplex PCR; TCRdb keeps in-frame clones, though not all of them. That table gives V, J and clone size, and the DNA gave D and trimming. Among 160,000 or so clones listed, about 92% were seen once. Seattle patient enrollment occurred during active infection, with longitudinal follow-up thereafter. This TCR was recovered from a woman aged 55-70 years with COVID-19, enrolled during active disease. The sample was peripheral blood.

The CDR3 spells CASSIIRQGKNTEAFF. In nucleotides, the CDR3 is TGTGCCAGTAGTATAATTCGACAGGGGAAGAACACTGAAGCTTTCTTT. The V call is TRBV19, the J call TRBJ1-1, with 8 bases fitting TRBD1. V was pared by 2 bases and J by 1 base, with 6 bases of the junction left unmatched. CDR1 is LNHDA and CDR2 is SQIVND in the germline V gene (reference sequence). The CDR3 totals 16 residues.